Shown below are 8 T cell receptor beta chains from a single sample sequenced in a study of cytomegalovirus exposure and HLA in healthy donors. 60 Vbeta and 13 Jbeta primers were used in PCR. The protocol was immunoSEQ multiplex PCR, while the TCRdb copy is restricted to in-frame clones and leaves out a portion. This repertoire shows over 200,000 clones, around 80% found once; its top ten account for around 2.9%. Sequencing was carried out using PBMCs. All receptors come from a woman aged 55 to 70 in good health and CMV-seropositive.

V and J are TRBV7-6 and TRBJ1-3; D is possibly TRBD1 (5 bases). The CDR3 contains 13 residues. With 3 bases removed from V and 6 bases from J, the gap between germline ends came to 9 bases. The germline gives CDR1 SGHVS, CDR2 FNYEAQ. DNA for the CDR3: TGTGCCAGCAGCTTCGGACAAGAAAACACCATATATTTT. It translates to CASSFGQENTIYF.

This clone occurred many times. The CDR3 region is CASRRTGSSYNEQFF. DNA for the CDR3: TGTGCCAGCAGACGGACGGGGAGCTCCTACAATGAGCAGTTCTTC. The chain has TRBV6-5 and TRBJ2-1, with a weak D call TRBD2 (5 bases). The CDR3 extends over 15 amino acids. Per germline, CDR1 MNHEY and CDR2 SVGAGI. V dropped 6 bases and J dropped 0 bases, with 12 bases sitting between them.

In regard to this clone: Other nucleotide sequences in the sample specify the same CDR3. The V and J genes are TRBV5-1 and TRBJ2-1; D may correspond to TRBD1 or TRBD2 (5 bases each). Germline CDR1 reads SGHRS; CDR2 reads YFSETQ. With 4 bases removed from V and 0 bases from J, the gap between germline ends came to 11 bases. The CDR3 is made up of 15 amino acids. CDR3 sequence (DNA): TGCGCCAGCAGCGTGGACACTAGCTCCTACAATGAGCAGTTCTTC. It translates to CASSVDTSSYNEQFF.

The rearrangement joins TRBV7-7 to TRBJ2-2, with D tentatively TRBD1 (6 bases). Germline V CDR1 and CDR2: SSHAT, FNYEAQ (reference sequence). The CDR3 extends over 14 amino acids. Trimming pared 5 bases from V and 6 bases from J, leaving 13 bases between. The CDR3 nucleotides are TGTGCCAGCAGCGAAGTACAGGGACCCGGGGAGCTGTTTTTT. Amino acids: CASSEVQGPGELFF.

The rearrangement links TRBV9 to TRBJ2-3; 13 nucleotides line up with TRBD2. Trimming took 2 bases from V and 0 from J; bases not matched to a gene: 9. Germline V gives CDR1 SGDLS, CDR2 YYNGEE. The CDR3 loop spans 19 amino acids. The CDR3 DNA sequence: TGTGCCAGCAGCGTCAGAGGACTAGCGGGGGTAGGTAGCACAGATACGCAGTATTTT. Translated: CASSVRGLAGVGSTDTQYF.

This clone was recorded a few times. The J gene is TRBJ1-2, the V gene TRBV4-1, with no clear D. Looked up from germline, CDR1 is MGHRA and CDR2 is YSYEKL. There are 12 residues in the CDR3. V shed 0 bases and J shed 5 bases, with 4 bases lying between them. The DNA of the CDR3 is TGCGCCAGCAGCCAAGACCAATATGGCTACACCTTC. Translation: CASSQDQYGYTF.

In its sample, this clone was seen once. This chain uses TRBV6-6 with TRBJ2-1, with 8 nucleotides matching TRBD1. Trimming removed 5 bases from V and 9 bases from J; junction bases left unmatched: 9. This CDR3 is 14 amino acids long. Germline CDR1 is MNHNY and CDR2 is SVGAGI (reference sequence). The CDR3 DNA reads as TGTGCCAGCAGTCCAATGGACAGGGTTATTGAGCAGTTCTTC. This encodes CASSPMDRVIEQFF.

CDR3: CASSPGTAVWYGYTF. The CDR3, as DNA: TGTGCCAGTAGTCCCGGGACAGCCGTATGGTATGGCTACACCTTC. The chain is built from TRBV19 and TRBJ1-2, with TRBD1 matching over 7 bases. From germline, CDR1 is LNHDA and CDR2 SQIVND (reference sequence). This CDR3 has 15 amino acids. Unmatched junction bases numbered 11, after V lost 5 bases and J lost 5 bases.